This is a list of T cell receptor beta chains from one sample in a study of Ad26.COV2.S vaccination and SARS-CoV-2 variants. TCRdb's table, derived via immunoSEQ multiplex PCR, lists solely in-frame clones and lacks some. The table records about 350,000 clones, about 88% of them present only once. Here the sequenced sample was peripheral blood, taken in a trial of Ad26.COV2.S vaccine versus placebo. The receptors come from a person aged 18 to 59 who received the Ad26.COV2.S COVID-19 vaccine or a placebo. Both conserved end residues are part of each CDR3. The D gene is left open where the match is weak. The size entry is marked missing in some rows and otherwise reads once, few, many or a size class.

size: NA; D: NA; J: TRBJ1-2; V: TRBV12-3/TRBV12-4; CDR3: CASSPASGGYTF
size: NA; D: NA; J: TRBJ2-3; V: TRBV7-2; CDR3: CASSYNRQTGTDTQYF
size: NA; D: NA; J: TRBJ2-5; V: TRBV10-1; CDR3: CAATPWETQYF
size: few; D: NA; J: TRBJ1-3; V: TRBV12-5; CDR3: CASGLSGAGNTIYF
size: NA; D: NA; J: TRBJ2-7; V: TRBV12-5; CDR3: CASGLVSEQYF
size: NA; D: NA; J: TRBJ1-1; V: TRBV30; CDR3: CAWSLREFEAFF
size: NA; D: NA; J: TRBJ1-1; V: TRBV6-2/TRBV6-3; CDR3: CASSYLTGLINTEAFF
size: NA; D: TRBD1; J: TRBJ1-4; V: TRBV5-8; CDR3: CASSLAGSDRGGLFF
size: NA; D: NA; J: TRBJ2-2; V: TRBV7-2; CDR3: CASSSLSARTGELFF
size: NA; D: NA; J: TRBJ1-1; V: TRBV19; CDR3: CASSVRGRNTEAFF
size: NA; D: NA; J: TRBJ2-3; V: TRBV5-1; CDR3: CASSPQGGTDTQYF
size: NA; D: NA; J: TRBJ2-1; V: TRBV27; CDR3: CASSLNGLNNEQFF
size: NA; D: NA; J: TRBJ1-2; V: TRBV30; CDR3: CAWMWAGGSYGYTF
size: NA; D: NA; J: TRBJ2-3; V: TRBV11-2; CDR3: CASSLVIHTDTQYF
size: NA; D: NA; J: TRBJ2-3; V: TRBV6-5; CDR3: CASSIGMPQDTQYF
size: NA; D: NA; J: TRBJ2-5; V: TRBV2; CDR3: CASSAPGRGMETQYF
size: NA; D: NA; J: TRBJ1-3; V: TRBV18; CDR3: CASSPRGNTIYF
size: NA; D: NA; J: TRBJ2-2; V: TRBV25-1; CDR3: CATSARGERSGELFF
size: NA; D: TRBD1; J: TRBJ1-3; V: TRBV7-8; CDR3: CASSLMDRELGNTIYF
size: NA; D: NA; J: TRBJ1-2; V: TRBV6-5; CDR3: CASSSLTGPYGYTF
size: NA; D: NA; J: TRBJ1-5; V: TRBV7-2; CDR3: CASSLGGGVGQPQHF
size: NA; D: TRBD2; J: TRBJ2-7; V: TRBV3-1/TRBV3-2; CDR3: CASSLHCRAASGAYPDYEQYF
size: NA; D: TRBD1; J: TRBJ1-4; V: TRBV29-1; CDR3: CSARTGGQEKLFF
size: NA; D: NA; J: TRBJ1-5; V: TRBV29-1; CDR3: CSVLPAGNQPQHF
size: NA; D: TRBD1; J: TRBJ1-5; V: TRBV5-1; CDR3: CASSWGDRGNQPQHF
size: NA; D: NA; J: TRBJ1-1; V: TRBV9; CDR3: CASSRSNMGTEAFF
size: once; D: TRBD1; J: TRBJ1-4; V: TRBV4-3; CDR3: CASSQDLIRGGFNEKLFF
size: NA; D: TRBD1; J: TRBJ1-4; V: TRBV18; CDR3: CASSLDPTGAQEKLFF
size: NA; D: NA; J: TRBJ1-2; V: TRBV2; CDR3: CASSEVDTSAGGYTF
size: NA; D: TRBD1; J: TRBJ1-1; V: TRBV19; CDR3: CASSTRDRNTEAFF
size: few; D: NA; J: TRBJ1-2; V: TRBV27; CDR3: CASRTVNYGYTF
size: once; D: NA; J: TRBJ1-1; V: TRBV30; CDR3: CAWTSDSLEAFF
size: medium-sized; D: NA; J: TRBJ2-5; V: TRBV7-2; CDR3: CASSLPQVVLETQYF
size: NA; D: NA; J: TRBJ2-7; V: TRBV2; CDR3: CASSQRVAGEQYF
size: NA; D: NA; J: TRBJ1-2; V: TRBV6-6; CDR3: CASSLGGANYGYTF
size: NA; D: NA; J: TRBJ1-4; V: TRBV9; CDR3: CASSVGPSRGVRLFF
size: NA; D: NA; J: TRBJ2-7; V: TRBV11-1; CDR3: CASSLTGPKGSYEQYF
size: NA; D: NA; J: TRBJ2-7; V: TRBV3-1/TRBV3-2; CDR3: CASSPQAFYEQYF
size: NA; D: TRBD1; J: TRBJ1-5; V: TRBV28; CDR3: CASTNRGRQPQHF
size: once; D: NA; J: TRBJ1-2; V: TRBV29-1; CDR3: CSVLAGGRDGYTF
size: NA; D: NA; J: TRBJ1-1; V: TRBV29-1; CDR3: CSVVGGGGTEAFF
size: NA; D: NA; J: TRBJ2-2; V: TRBV9; CDR3: CASSVTGDTGELFF
size: NA; D: TRBD1; J: TRBJ2-5; V: TRBV7-2; CDR3: CASSQDRAFETQYF
size: NA; D: TRBD2; J: TRBJ2-1; V: TRBV29-1; CDR3: CSVDGAGGIYNEQFF
size: NA; D: NA; J: TRBJ2-7; V: TRBV3-1/TRBV3-2; CDR3: CASSHAEDEQYF
size: NA; D: TRBD1; J: TRBJ2-3; V: TRBV10-3; CDR3: CAISPEGQGTTQYF
size: NA; D: NA; J: TRBJ1-4; V: TRBV4-1; CDR3: CASSPSWQQTNEKLFF
size: few; D: NA; J: TRBJ2-1; V: TRBV29-1; CDR3: CSADYTYNEQFF
size: NA; D: TRBD2; J: TRBJ2-5; V: TRBV10-3; CDR3: CAIRMTSGEQETQYF
size: NA; D: TRBD2; J: TRBJ2-2; V: TRBV4-2; CDR3: CASSQIRSGANTGELFF
size: NA; D: TRBD1; J: TRBJ1-6; V: TRBV9; CDR3: CASSVGQGSPLHF
size: NA; D: TRBD2; J: TRBJ2-5; V: TRBV27; CDR3: CASSFLGLAGTQETQYF
size: NA; D: NA; J: TRBJ1-5; V: TRBV30; CDR3: CACSPGRTSNQPQHF
size: NA; D: NA; J: TRBJ2-3; V: TRBV11-3; CDR3: CASSPRNTDTQYF
size: NA; D: NA; J: TRBJ1-4; V: TRBV7-9; CDR3: CASSLDTQGPTTNEKLFF
size: NA; D: NA; J: TRBJ2-7; V: TRBV9; CDR3: CASSRQLSYEQYF
size: NA; D: TRBD1; J: TRBJ2-1; V: TRBV5-1; CDR3: CASSLIVVDRGLSNEQFF
size: NA; D: NA; J: TRBJ1-1; V: TRBV7-9; CDR3: CASSQGAKAMNTEAFF
size: NA; D: TRBD2; J: TRBJ2-1; V: TRBV4-2; CDR3: CASSQELAGGPVEQFF
size: NA; D: NA; J: TRBJ1-2; V: TRBV6-5; CDR3: CASSYRAASNYGYTF